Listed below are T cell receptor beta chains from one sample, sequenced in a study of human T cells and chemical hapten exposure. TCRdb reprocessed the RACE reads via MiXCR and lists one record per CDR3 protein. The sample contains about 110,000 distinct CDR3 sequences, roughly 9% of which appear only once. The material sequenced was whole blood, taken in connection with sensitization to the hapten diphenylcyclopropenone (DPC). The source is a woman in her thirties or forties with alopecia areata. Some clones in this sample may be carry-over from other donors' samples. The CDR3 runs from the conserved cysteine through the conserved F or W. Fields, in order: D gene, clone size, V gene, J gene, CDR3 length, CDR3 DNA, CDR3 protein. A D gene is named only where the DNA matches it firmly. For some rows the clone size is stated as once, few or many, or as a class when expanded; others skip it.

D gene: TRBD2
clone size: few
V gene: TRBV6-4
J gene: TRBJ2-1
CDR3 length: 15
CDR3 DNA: TGTGCCACCCGGACTAGCGGGGGTGGTCGGGGTGAGCAGTTCTTC
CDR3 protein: CATRTSGGGRGEQFF

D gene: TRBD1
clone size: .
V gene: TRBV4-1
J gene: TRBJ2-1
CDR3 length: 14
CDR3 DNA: TGCGCCAGCAGCCGGGACAGGGTTTTTCACGAGCAGTTCTTC
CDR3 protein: CASSRDRVFHEQFF

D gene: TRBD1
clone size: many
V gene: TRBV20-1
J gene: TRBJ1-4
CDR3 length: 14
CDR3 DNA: TGCAGTGCTAGAGAGGGGACAGGGGAAGGGAAACTGTTTTTT
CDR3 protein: CSAREGTGEGKLFF

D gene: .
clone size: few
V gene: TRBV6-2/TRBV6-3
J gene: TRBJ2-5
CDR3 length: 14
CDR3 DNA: TGTGCCAGCAGTACAGATGGAATCGAGGAGACCCAGTACTTC
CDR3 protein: CASSTDGIEETQYF

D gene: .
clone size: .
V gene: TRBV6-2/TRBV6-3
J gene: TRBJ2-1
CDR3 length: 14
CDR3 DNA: TGTGCCAGCAACCTCCGGGACCGATACAATGAGCAGTTCTTC
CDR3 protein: CASNLRDRYNEQFF

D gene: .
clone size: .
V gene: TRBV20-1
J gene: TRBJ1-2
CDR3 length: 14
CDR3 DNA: TGCAGTGCTAGAGTATGGGGTTCTAACTATGGCTACACCTTC
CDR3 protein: CSARVWGSNYGYTF

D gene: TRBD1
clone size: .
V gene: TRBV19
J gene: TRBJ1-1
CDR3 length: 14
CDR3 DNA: TGTGCCAGTAGTCCGGGACAGGGGGGGAGTGAAGCTTTCTTT
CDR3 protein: CASSPGQGGSEAFF

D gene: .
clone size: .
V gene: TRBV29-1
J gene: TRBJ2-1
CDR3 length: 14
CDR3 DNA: TGCAGCGGTTCCCGGGAAGAGGGTTACAATGAGCAGTTCTTC
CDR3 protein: CSGSREEGYNEQFF

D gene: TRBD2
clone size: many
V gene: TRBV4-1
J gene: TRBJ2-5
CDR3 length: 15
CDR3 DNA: TGCGCCAGCAGCCCGGGGGGAGCCCCCCAAGAGACCCAGTACTTC
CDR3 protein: CASSPGGAPQETQYF

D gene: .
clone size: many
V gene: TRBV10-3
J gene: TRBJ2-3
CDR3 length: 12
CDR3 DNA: TGTGCCATCGGGTCATTAGCAGATACGCAGTATTTT
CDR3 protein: CAIGSLADTQYF

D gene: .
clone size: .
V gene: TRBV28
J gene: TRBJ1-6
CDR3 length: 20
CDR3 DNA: TGTGCCAGCAGTTCGAGACGGGGCCGTCTCGAAAGCTCCTATAATTCACCCCTCCACTTT
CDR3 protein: CASSSRRGRLESSYNSPLHF

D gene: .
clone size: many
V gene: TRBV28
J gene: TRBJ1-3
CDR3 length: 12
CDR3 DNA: TGTGCCAGCTCAGGATCTGGAAACACCATATATTTT
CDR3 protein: CASSGSGNTIYF

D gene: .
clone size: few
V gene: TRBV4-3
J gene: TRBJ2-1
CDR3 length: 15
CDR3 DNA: TGCGCCAGCAGCCAACTCGGACTTTTCAACAATGAGCAGTTCTTC
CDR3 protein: CASSQLGLFNNEQFF

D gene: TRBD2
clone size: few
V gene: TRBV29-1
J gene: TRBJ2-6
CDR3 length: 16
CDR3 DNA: TGCAGCGTCCCCCGGGGGGTAGGGACTGGGGCCAACGTCCTGACTTTC
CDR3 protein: CSVPRGVGTGANVLTF

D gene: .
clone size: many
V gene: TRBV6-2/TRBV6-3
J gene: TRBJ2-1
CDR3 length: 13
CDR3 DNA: TGTGCCAGCAGTTACCAGACTAGCAATGAGCAGTTCTTC
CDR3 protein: CASSYQTSNEQFF

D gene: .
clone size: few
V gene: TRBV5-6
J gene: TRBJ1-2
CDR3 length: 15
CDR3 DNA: TGTGCCAGCAGCTGGCCGGGGTCCCTAAGTTATGGCTACACCTTC
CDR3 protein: CASSWPGSLSYGYTF

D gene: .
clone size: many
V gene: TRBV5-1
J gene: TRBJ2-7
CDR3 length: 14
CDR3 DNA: TGCGCCAGCAGCTTGTTAGGGACAAGCTACGAGCAGTACTTC
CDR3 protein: CASSLLGTSYEQYF

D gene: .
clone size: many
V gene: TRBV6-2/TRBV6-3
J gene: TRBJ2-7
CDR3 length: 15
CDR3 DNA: TGTGCCAGCACCTCCCTGAAGACGAGCACCTACGAGCAGTACTTC
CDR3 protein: CASTSLKTSTYEQYF

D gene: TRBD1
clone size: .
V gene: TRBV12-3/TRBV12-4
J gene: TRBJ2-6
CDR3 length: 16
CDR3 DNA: TGTGCCAGCAGTGCCCAGGGGGCCATCCGGGCCAACGTCCTGACTTTC
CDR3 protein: CASSAQGAIRANVLTF

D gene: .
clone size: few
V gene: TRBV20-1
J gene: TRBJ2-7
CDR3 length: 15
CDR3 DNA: TGCAGTGCCAACCCCCGCGACAGGAGCCTCTACGAGCAGTACTTC
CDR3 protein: CSANPRDRSLYEQYF

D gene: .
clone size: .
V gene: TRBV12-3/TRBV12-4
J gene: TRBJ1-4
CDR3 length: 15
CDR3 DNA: TGTGCCAGCAGCCTGTCCGGGGGGCTTTATGAAAAACTGTTTTTT
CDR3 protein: CASSLSGGLYEKLFF

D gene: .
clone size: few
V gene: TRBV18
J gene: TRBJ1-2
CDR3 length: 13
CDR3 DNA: TGTGCCAGCTCCCCCGGACAGTTCTATGGCTACACCTTC
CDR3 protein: CASSPGQFYGYTF

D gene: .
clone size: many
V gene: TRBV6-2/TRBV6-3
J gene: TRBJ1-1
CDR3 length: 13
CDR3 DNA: TGTGCCATCAGAGGAGGGGGGATCACTGAAGCTTTCTTT
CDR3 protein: CAIRGGGITEAFF

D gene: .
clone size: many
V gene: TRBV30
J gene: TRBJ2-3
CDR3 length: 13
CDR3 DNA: TGTGCCTGGACGCAGGGGTTCACAGATACGCAGTATTTT
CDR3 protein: CAWTQGFTDTQYF

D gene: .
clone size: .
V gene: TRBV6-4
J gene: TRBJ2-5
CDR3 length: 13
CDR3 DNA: TGTGCCAGCAGTGACCTGTACCAAGAGACCCAGTACTTC
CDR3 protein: CASSDLYQETQYF

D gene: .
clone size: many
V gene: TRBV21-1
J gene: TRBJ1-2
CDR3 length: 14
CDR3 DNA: TGTGCCAGCAGCGCGCGAAGAAAATCTCATGGCTACACCTTC
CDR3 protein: CASSARRKSHGYTF

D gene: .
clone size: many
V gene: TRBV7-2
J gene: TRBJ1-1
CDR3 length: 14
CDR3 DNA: TGTGCCAGCAGCTTGGGGGCGCGTAACACTGAAGCTTTCTTT
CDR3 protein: CASSLGARNTEAFF

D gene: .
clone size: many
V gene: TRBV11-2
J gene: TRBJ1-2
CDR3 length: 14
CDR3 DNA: TGTGCCAGCAGCTTAAAACCAGGGGACTATGGCTACACCTTC
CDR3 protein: CASSLKPGDYGYTF

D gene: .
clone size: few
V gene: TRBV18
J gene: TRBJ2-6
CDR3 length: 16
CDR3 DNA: TGTGCCAGCTCACCCGGACAATTCTCTGGGGCCAACGTCCTGACTTTC
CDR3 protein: CASSPGQFSGANVLTF

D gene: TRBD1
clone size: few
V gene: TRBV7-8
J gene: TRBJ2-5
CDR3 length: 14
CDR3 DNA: TGTGCCAGCAGCCGCCTGGGACAGGGAGTGACCCAGTACTTC
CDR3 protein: CASSRLGQGVTQYF

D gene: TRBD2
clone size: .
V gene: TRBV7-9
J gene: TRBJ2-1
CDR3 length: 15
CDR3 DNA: TGTGCCAGCATAAAGGAGCGGGGGGCCTACAATGAGCAGTTCTTC
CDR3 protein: CASIKERGAYNEQFF

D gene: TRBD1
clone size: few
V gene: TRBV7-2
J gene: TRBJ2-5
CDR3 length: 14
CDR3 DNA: TGTGCCAGCAGCAACCGGGACAGGGCAGAGACCCAGTACTTC
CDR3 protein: CASSNRDRAETQYF

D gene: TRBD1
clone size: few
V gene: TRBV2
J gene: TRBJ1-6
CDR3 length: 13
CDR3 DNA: TGTGCCAGCAGTGATACAGGGGCTTCACCCCTCCACTTT
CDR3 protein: CASSDTGASPLHF

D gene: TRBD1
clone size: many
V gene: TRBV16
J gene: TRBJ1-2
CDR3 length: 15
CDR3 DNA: TGTGCCAGCAGCCATGGGACAGGGTTAAGCTATGGCTACACCTTC
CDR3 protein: CASSHGTGLSYGYTF

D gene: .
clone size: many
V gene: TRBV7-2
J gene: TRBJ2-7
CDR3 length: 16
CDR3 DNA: TGTGCCAGCAGCCTGGACTATCCTCCCAAGTTCTACGAGCAGTACTTC
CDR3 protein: CASSLDYPPKFYEQYF

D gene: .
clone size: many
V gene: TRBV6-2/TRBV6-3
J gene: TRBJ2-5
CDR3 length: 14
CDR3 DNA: TGTGCCAGCAGTGGGAGGACACCCCAAGAGACCCAGTACTTC
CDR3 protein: CASSGRTPQETQYF

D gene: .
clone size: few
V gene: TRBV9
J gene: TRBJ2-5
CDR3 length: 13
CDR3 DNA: TGTGCCAGCCGACCACAGGGATCGGAGACCCAGTACTTC
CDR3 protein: CASRPQGSETQYF

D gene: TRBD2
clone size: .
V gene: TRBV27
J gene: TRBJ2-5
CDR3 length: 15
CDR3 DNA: TGTGCCAGCAGCCCCGGGCTAGCGGGGGGGAAGACCCAGTACTTC
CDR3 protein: CASSPGLAGGKTQYF

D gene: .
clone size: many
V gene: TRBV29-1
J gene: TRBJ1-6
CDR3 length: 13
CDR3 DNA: TGCAGCGCCCCTTGCCTCTCCGGGAGGCTCTTCCACTTT
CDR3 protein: CSAPCLSGRLFHF

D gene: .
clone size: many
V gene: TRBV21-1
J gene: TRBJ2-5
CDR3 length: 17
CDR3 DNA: TGTGCCAGCAGCGGAGCGTTGATTAGGCGAGACTGCCCCCCCCAGTACTTC
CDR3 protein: CASSGALIRRDCPPQYF

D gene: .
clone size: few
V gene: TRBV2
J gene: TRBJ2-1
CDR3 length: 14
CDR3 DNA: TGTGCCAGCAGTGTATCCGGACTTCTAGGTGAGCAGTTCTTC
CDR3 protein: CASSVSGLLGEQFF

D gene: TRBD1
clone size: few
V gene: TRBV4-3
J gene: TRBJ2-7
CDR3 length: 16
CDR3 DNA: TGCGCCAGCAGCCAAGATGAGAGGCAGGGGGCTCACGAGCAGTACTTC
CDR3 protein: CASSQDERQGAHEQYF

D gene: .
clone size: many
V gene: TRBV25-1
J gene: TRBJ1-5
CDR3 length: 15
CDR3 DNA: TGTGCCAGCAGTGCCGGGGACTATAGCAATCAGCCCCAGCATTTT
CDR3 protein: CASSAGDYSNQPQHF

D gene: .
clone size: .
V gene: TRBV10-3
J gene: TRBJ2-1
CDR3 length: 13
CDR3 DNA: TGTGCCATCAGGAGGTGGAAAAACAATGAGCAGTTCTTC
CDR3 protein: CAIRRWKNNEQFF

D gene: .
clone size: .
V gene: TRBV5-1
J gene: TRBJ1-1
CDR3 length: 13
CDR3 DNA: TGCGCCAGCAGCTTGGCGGGTCGGACTGAAGCTTTCTTT
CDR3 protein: CASSLAGRTEAFF

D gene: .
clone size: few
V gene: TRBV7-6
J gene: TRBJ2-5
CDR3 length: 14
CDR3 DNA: TGTGCCAGCAGCTTAGCCAGGGGATTGGCGACCCAGTACTTC
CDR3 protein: CASSLARGLATQYF

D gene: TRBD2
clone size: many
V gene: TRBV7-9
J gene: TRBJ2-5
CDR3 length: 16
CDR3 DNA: TGTGCCAGCAGCAAAACTAGCGGGGGGTTCCAAGAGACCCAGTACTTC
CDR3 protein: CASSKTSGGFQETQYF